The source of this TCR beta chain is a study of T-cell memory formation after mild COVID-19 (dated by TCRdb to the early 2020s). In the study overall: TCR sequence clusters from the two donors were found to be largely donor specific. T-cell clones expanding and contracting after mild COVID-19 in two donors were tracked by longitudinal TCRalpha and TCRbeta repertoire sequencing. The cohort comprised two young, previously healthy adult volunteers, one female and one male.

For sequencing, an Illumina NovaSeq 6000 was employed. TCRalpha and TCRbeta cDNA libraries were built by 5'RACE with constant-segment primers, adding sample barcodes and unique molecular identifiers. RNA was extracted from every sample with Trizol reagent. Library amplification was performed in two PCR steps, and a second sample barcode and Illumina TruSeq adapters were introduced in the second step. Sequencing of the libraries was done on an Illumina NovaSeq, producing 2 x 150 bp paired-end reads. For the original study's pipeline: With migec v1.2.7, reads were demultiplexed and then collapsed into UMI-guided consensus sequences. Using mixcr v2.1.11, UMI consensuses were aligned to TRA and TRB V and J templates and then assembled into clonotypes. A clonotype was counted as expanded or contracted only when both edgeR and NoisET called the clonotype significant, with the noise models trained on biological replicates. For edgeR calls, the cutoffs were a false discovery rate-adjusted p below 0.01 and a log2 fold-change threshold of 1. As an exploratory analysis of dynamics, max-normalized trajectories of the 1000 most abundant clonotypes were examined with PCA combined with hierarchical clustering. Separately sequenced CD4+ and CD8+ repertoires were used to assign a CD4 or CD8 phenotype to each responding clone. In-frame beta chains were kept once TCRdb had trimmed the public reads at Q25 with fastp and called clones with MiXCR. Rows matching on CDR3 protein sequence are summarized as one entry with the most common DNA and genes. These V and J calls originate from TCRdb's pipeline instead of the authors' own analysis. The sample records approximately 260,000 distinct CDR3 sequences, roughly 15% of which are singletons. About 4% of the sample comes from the top ten.

V is cut back by 4 bases and J by 4 bases, with 17 bases in the junction unmatched. The germline V gene provides CDR1 SGDLS and CDR2 YYNGEE. Reading from cysteine to phenylalanine, the CDR3 counts 18 amino acids. Only the CDR3 portion is preserved as DNA: 54 bases, with reading frame beginning at the first base. Points the paper makes about the study in general: Whether the second-wave clones peaking on day 37 were SARS-CoV-2 specific was not confirmed. The detection of some responding clones in pre-infection memory suggests that pre-existing cross-reactive memory T cells joined the SARS-CoV-2 response. Only a couple of mild cases were covered in the study, and larger cohorts including severe cases with pre-infection samples were considered necessary. Contracting CD4+ clones appeared mostly in the CM and EM memory subsets, whereas CD8+ clones were enriched in EMRA. From day 15 to 85, contracting clones showed balanced CD4/CD8 phenotypes, whereas a second wave of clones that expanded from day 15 to 37 leaned towards CD4+.

Turning to this clonotype: Its antigen is unknown. Within one base of it there is no much larger clone, and no base qualities were kept.

PBMCs were isolated by Ficoll-Paque density gradient centrifugation. The sequence is built from TRBV9 and TRBJ2-5, and 9 bases in between align with TRBD2. The sequenced sample was PBMCs or a T cell subset sorted from them (not recorded which). This clonotype originated in a man aged 18 to 30 who had mild COVID-19 (a few samples of this study predate the infection). The sample titles of this study are shuffled in the database, so cell type and time point are left out; the donor was told from shared clones. The CDR3 corresponds to CASSLSAGVAGVLETQYF. The nucleotide sequence is TGTGCCAGCAGCCTCTCGGCGGGGGTAGCGGGGGTCCTAGAGACCCAGTACTTC. Joined to the reference TRBV9 and TRBJ2-5 proteins, this CDR3 gives the full variable domain: DSGVTQTPKHLITATGQRVTLRCSPRSGDLSVYWYQQSLDQGLQFLIQYYNGEERAKGNILERFSAQQFPDLHSELNLSSLELGDSALYFCASSLSAGVAGVLETQYFGPGTRLLVL.